The sequence of this T cell receptor (beta chain) was determined in a study of blood T cell repertoires in COVID-19. Germline lookup yields CDR1 SGDLS and CDR2 YYNGEE. CDR3 length: 15 amino acids. V was clipped by 3 bases and J by 2 bases; unmatched bases: 5. Measured with immunoSEQ multiplex PCR; TCRdb has only the in-frame clones, and not every one. Of approximately 250,000 clones in the sample, about 87% were seen once. This chain links TRBV9 with TRBJ2-7; 10 positions match TRBD2. Sequencing was done on a sample of peripheral blood. This receptor was taken from a human donor in a cohort sampled during active COVID-19. The CDR3 nucleotides read TGTGCCAGCAGCGCAGGACTAGCGGAAACCTACGAGCAGTACTTC. Translation gives CASSAGLAETYEQYF.